This T cell receptor beta chain was recovered during a study of T-cell memory formation after mild COVID-19. V lost 0 bases and J lost 3; bases outside the gene matches: 2. CDR1 LGHDT and CDR2 YNNKEL come from the germline V gene (reference sequence). The CDR3 length is 15 residues. TCRdb called the 5' RACE reads again in MiXCR, with one record for every CDR3 protein. The sample has about half a million distinct CDR3 sequences; around a sixth are singletons. The sequence derives from an adult woman who had mild COVID-19 (a few samples of this study predate the infection). Cell type and time point are not known. The sample was PBMCs or a T cell subset sorted from them (not recorded which). V and J are TRBV3-1 and TRBJ2-5; 9 positions match TRBD1. CDR3 amino acids: CASSQERTGEETQYF. The CDR3 nucleotides are TGTGCCAGCAGCCAAGAACGGACAGGGGAAGAGACCCAGTACTTC.